These T cell receptor beta chains were read from a single sample in a study of OX40 agonist ivuxolimab in advanced cancers. Clones were read by immunoSEQ multiplex PCR, and TCRdb kept only the in-frame ones, dropping some. This sample has 50,000 to 65,000 clones, with around 90% found just once. The source material was CD4+ or CD8+ T cells sorted from blood, sampled in a trial of the OX40 agonist ivuxolimab. Source of these receptors: an adult with an advanced solid tumor such as melanoma, head and neck, liver or kidney cancer. Both conserved end residues are trimmed from each CDR3. The order of the fields is V gene, J gene, CDR3 protein.

v_gene: TRBV12-5
j_gene: TRBJ2-5
CDR3aa: ASAISGRGGETQY

v_gene: TRBV18
j_gene: TRBJ2-3
CDR3aa: ASSAPIEIDTQY

v_gene: TRBV28
j_gene: TRBJ2-7
CDR3aa: ASSLELASSSYEQY

v_gene: TRBV28
j_gene: TRBJ1-3
CDR3aa: ASSSTPVGPNTIY

v_gene: TRBV30
j_gene: TRBJ1-1
CDR3aa: AWSVGGNTEAF

v_gene: TRBV4-3
j_gene: TRBJ1-2
CDR3aa: ASSQEGEGSYGYT

v_gene: TRBV6-4
j_gene: TRBJ2-2
CDR3aa: ASSELYTGELF

v_gene: TRBV2
j_gene: TRBJ1-1
CDR3aa: ASSGLGQGEAF

v_gene: TRBV6-5
j_gene: TRBJ2-1
CDR3aa: ASSSLAGGYNEQF

v_gene: TRBV20-1
j_gene: TRBJ2-7
CDR3aa: SARENYEQY

v_gene: TRBV28
j_gene: TRBJ2-2
CDR3aa: ASSSPTGEWSNTGELF

v_gene: TRBV14
j_gene: TRBJ1-2
CDR3aa: ASSQAQGLVYGYT

v_gene: TRBV11-2
j_gene: TRBJ2-1
CDR3aa: ASSFSGEQF

v_gene: TRBV5-4
j_gene: TRBJ1-1
CDR3aa: ASSFMGQAHTEAF

v_gene: TRBV28
j_gene: TRBJ1-1
CDR3aa: ASSLWRATEAF

v_gene: TRBV9
j_gene: TRBJ2-7
CDR3aa: ASSVDPGEWEQY

v_gene: TRBV6-5
j_gene: TRBJ2-1
CDR3aa: ASSYSYSPYLNEQF

v_gene: TRBV19
j_gene: TRBJ1-1
CDR3aa: ASSIEWDGLNTEAF

v_gene: TRBV5-6
j_gene: TRBJ2-7
CDR3aa: ASSLGDSMESYEQY

v_gene: TRBV9
j_gene: TRBJ2-1
CDR3aa: ASSAGPFVDNEQF

v_gene: TRBV9
j_gene: TRBJ2-2
CDR3aa: ASLTGRDTGELF

v_gene: TRBV7-9
j_gene: TRBJ1-2
CDR3aa: ASSLYGMTNYGYT

v_gene: TRBV6-9
j_gene: TRBJ1-5
CDR3aa: ASSYRDRKYQPQH

v_gene: TRBV6-6
j_gene: TRBJ2-1
CDR3aa: ASSSSVISNEQF

v_gene: TRBV5-6
j_gene: TRBJ2-1
CDR3aa: ASSLVPSDEQF

v_gene: TRBV7-9
j_gene: TRBJ2-3
CDR3aa: ASSLERGFADTQY

v_gene: TRBV7-6
j_gene: TRBJ1-2
CDR3aa: ASSLVDGAFHGYT

v_gene: TRBV28
j_gene: TRBJ2-7
CDR3aa: ASSPPGAHSYEQY

v_gene: TRBV30
j_gene: TRBJ1-1
CDR3aa: AWTPATEAF

v_gene: TRBV12-5
j_gene: TRBJ2-7
CDR3aa: ASAASDRVIYEQY

v_gene: TRBV7-9
j_gene: TRBJ2-5
CDR3aa: ASSSSGELDTQY

v_gene: TRBV18
j_gene: TRBJ2-1
CDR3aa: ASSPGQGVRVLNEQF

v_gene: TRBV7-6
j_gene: TRBJ1-5
CDR3aa: ASSPYRGQPQH

v_gene: TRBV7-9
j_gene: TRBJ1-5
CDR3aa: ASSLAGPDNQPQH

v_gene: TRBV7-9
j_gene: TRBJ2-7
CDR3aa: ASSPQGLAIYEQY

v_gene: TRBV30
j_gene: TRBJ2-2
CDR3aa: AWSFGTGELF

v_gene: TRBV4-3
j_gene: TRBJ2-7
CDR3aa: ASSQESSGNTYEQY

v_gene: TRBV7-6
j_gene: TRBJ2-3
CDR3aa: ASSRDLVNTQY

v_gene: TRBV7-9
j_gene: TRBJ1-2
CDR3aa: ASSYNYGYT

v_gene: TRBV28
j_gene: TRBJ2-2
CDR3aa: ASSSPGAGAPGELF

v_gene: TRBV9
j_gene: TRBJ1-2
CDR3aa: ASSVAGGEDGYT

v_gene: TRBV28
j_gene: TRBJ1-2
CDR3aa: ASSFELGITGNGDGYT

v_gene: TRBV9
j_gene: TRBJ2-4
CDR3aa: ASSSGTGGTNIQY

v_gene: TRBV21-1
j_gene: TRBJ2-1
CDR3aa: ASSIDEQF

v_gene: TRBV29-1
j_gene: TRBJ1-2
CDR3aa: SVEWGVGYGYT

v_gene: TRBV27
j_gene: TRBJ2-7
CDR3aa: ASSLKIEYEQY

v_gene: TRBV9
j_gene: TRBJ1-1
CDR3aa: ASTTGQGAQAF

v_gene: TRBV5-4
j_gene: TRBJ2-7
CDR3aa: ASSLGQGAIEQY

v_gene: TRBV6-5
j_gene: TRBJ2-1
CDR3aa: ATGPGVRNEQF

v_gene: TRBV2
j_gene: TRBJ2-5
CDR3aa: ASSDSGRETQY

v_gene: TRBV7-2
j_gene: TRBJ2-1
CDR3aa: ASSPTLAEQF

v_gene: TRBV19
j_gene: TRBJ2-1
CDR3aa: ASSLASHNEQF

v_gene: TRBV28
j_gene: TRBJ1-1
CDR3aa: ASSPSTMNTEAF

v_gene: TRBV5-1
j_gene: TRBJ2-7
CDR3aa: ASSLGSAYEQY